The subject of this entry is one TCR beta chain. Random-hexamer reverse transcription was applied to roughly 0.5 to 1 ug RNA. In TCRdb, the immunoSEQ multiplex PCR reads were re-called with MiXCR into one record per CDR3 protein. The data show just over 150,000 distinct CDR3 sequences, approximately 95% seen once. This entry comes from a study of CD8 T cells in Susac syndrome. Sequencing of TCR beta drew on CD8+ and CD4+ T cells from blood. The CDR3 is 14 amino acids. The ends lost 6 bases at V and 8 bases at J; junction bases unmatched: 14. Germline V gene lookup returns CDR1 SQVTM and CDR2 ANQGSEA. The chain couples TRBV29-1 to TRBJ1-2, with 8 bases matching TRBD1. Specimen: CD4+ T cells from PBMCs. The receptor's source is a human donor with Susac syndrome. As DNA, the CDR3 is TGCAGCGTCGTCATCGGCCAGGGGGCGGGCGGCTACACCTTC. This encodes CSVVIGQGAGGYTF.